The 26 T cell receptor beta chains below all came from one sample that was sequenced in a study of blood T cell repertoires in COVID-19. Generated by immunoSEQ multiplex PCR, the TCRdb table keeps only in-frame clones and is missing some. The data show 160,000 or so clones, about 79% seen once. The sequenced material came from peripheral blood. These receptors were taken from a woman between 45 and 60 years old with acute or convalescent COVID-19.

The V call is TRBV12-3 or TRBV12-4, the J call TRBJ2-5; D remains ambiguous. The CDR3 length is 12 residues. Trimming cost V 5 bases and J 0 bases, with 4 bases left between them. CDR3 amino acids: CASSAYQETQYF. Written as DNA, the CDR3 is TGTGCCAGCAGTGCGTACCAAGAGACCCAGTACTTC.

The chain joins TRBV23-1 to TRBJ2-3; weak D call: TRBD1 (5 bases). TRBV23-1 is reported as an ORF; its role is uncertain. Trimming shortened V by 4 bases and J by 2 bases, and 13 bases separated the two germline ends. The CDR3 totals 15 residues. CDR3 sequence: CASSRQISDTDTQYF. For the CDR3, the DNA is TGCGCCAGCAGTCGACAGATATCAGACACAGATACGCAGTATTTT.

The V call is TRBV3-1 (or the pseudogene TRBV3-2), the J call TRBJ2-7; 11 positions agree with TRBD2. CDR1 and CDR2 (germline): LGHDT, YNNKEL (reference sequence). Losses at the gene ends were 3 bases for V and 5 bases for J; bases not matched to a gene: 9. This CDR3 is 16 amino acids long. CDR3 protein: CASSHRLAGGHDEQYF. The CDR3 DNA follows: TGTGCCAGCAGCCACAGGCTAGCGGGGGGCCACGACGAGCAGTACTTC.

The gene calls are TRBV7-8 and TRBJ2-1; D is unresolved. V was clipped by 8 bases and J by 3 bases, with 14 bases between them. Germline CDR1 SGHVS, CDR2 FQNEAQ. The CDR3 is 14 amino acids. Here the CDR3 reads CASLGGSLYNEQFF. CDR3 sequence (DNA): TGTGCCAGCCTTGGCGGCAGCCTCTACAATGAGCAGTTCTTC.

The chain joins TRBV28 to TRBJ1-2; possible D gene TRBD1, 6 bases. The CDR3 contains 17 residues. The V and J ends lost 3 bases and 4 bases respectively, with 21 bases between them. Per germline, CDR1 MDHEN and CDR2 SYDVKM. CDR3 bases: TGTGCCAGCAGTTTCCTTACCCCCCTCGAACAGGGCTATGGCTACACCTTC. The encoded protein is CASSFLTPLEQGYGYTF.

V usage is TRBV14 and J usage is TRBJ1-5; TRBD1 might be the D (5 bases). V was pared by 5 bases and J by 4 bases, with 15 bases between. The CDR3 totals 15 residues. Germline-derived CDR1 and CDR2 are SGHDN and FVKESK. This CDR3 is CASSSTASGNQPQHF. The CDR3 DNA follows: TGTGCCAGCAGCTCGACAGCCTCCGGGAATCAGCCCCAGCATTTT.

The chain links TRBV12-5 to TRBJ1-1, with TRBD1 identical over 7 bases. Germline V gene data show CDR1 as LGHNT and CDR2 as FRNRAP. The CDR3 has 12 residues. V trimming: 5 bases; J trimming: 11 bases; junction bases outside the gene matches: 8. The DNA of the CDR3 is TGTGCTAGTGGTGACTCACAGGGGAAGGCTTTCTTT. As protein: CASGDSQGKAFF.

This chain links TRBV5-1 with TRBJ2-3; possible D gene TRBD2, 6 bases. The CDR3 totals 16 residues. Trimming left V 3 bases short and J 0 bases short, with 14 bases between. Germline V lookup: CDR1 SGHRS, CDR2 YFSETQ. The DNA for the CDR3 is TGCGCCAGCAGCTACGACTGGGCGGGGAGCACAGATACGCAGTATTTT. Its translation: CASSYDWAGSTDTQYF.

The genes are TRBV25-1 and TRBJ1-2, with TRBD1 matching over 7 bases. Germline-derived CDR1 and CDR2 are MGHDK and SYGVNS. V shed 8 bases, J shed 4 bases, and the junction held 4 bases outside the gene matches. The CDR3 runs to 12 residues. The CDR3 loop reads CASRRDSYGYTF. CDR3 coding DNA: TGTGCCAGCCGCCGGGACAGCTATGGCTACACCTTC.

J is TRBJ1-5 and V is TRBV19; 7 bases align to TRBD1. Germline loops: CDR1 LNHDA, CDR2 SQIVND (reference sequence). This CDR3 region has 15 residues. V lost 3 bases to trimming and J lost 2 bases; unmatched junction nucleotides: 4. The CDR3 DNA follows: TGTGCCAGTAGTATGAGACAGGGTGGCAATCAGCCCCAGCATTTT. Its protein is CASSMRQGGNQPQHF. The variable domain in full, with the rest retrieved from reference TRBV19 and TRBJ1-5, is DGGITQSPKYLFRKEGQNVTLSCEQNLNHDAMYWYRQDPGQGLRLIYYSQIVNDFQKGDIAEGYSVSREKKESFPLTVTSAQKNPTAFYLCASSMRQGGNQPQHFGDGTRLSIL.

J is TRBJ1-5 and V is TRBV7-2; unclear D gene. The CDR3 extends over 14 amino acids. Trimming removed 2 bases from V and 9 bases from J, with 14 bases in between. CDR1 and CDR2 (germline): SGHTA, FQGNSA. CDR3 bases: TGTGCCAGCAGCTTAACACTATTCGGTGGGCCCCAGCATTTT. Translated, it gives CASSLTLFGGPQHF.

The rearrangement uses TRBV6-2 or TRBV6-3 and TRBJ2-1; tentative D call: TRBD2 (5 bases). This CDR3 contains 20 residues. Trimming took off 1 base at V and 0 bases at J, with 22 bases between the two ends. Per the germline V gene, CDR1 is MNHEY and CDR2 is SVGEGT. The CDR3 loop is CASSYLIRLKRSSSYNEQFF. As DNA, the CDR3 is TGTGCCAGCAGTTACTTAATAAGACTAAAACGTTCCAGCTCCTACAATGAGCAGTTCTTC.

This chain joins TRBV9 and TRBJ2-2; D is uncertain. The CDR3 consists of 14 residues. Germline V lookup: CDR1 SGDLS, CDR2 YYNGEE. Trimming shortened V by 0 bases and J by 0 bases, and 3 bases separated the two germline ends. CDR3 nucleotides: TGTGCCAGCAGCGTAGCCTCGAACACCGGGGAGCTGTTTTTT. It translates to CASSVASNTGELFF.

This clone occurred once. V gene TRBV5-1 combines with J gene TRBJ2-1, with a possible D match to TRBD1 (5 bases). Germline V lookup: CDR1 SGHRS, CDR2 YFSETQ. V was cut by 1 base and J by 6 bases, with 14 bases left in between. This CDR3 spans 15 amino acids. CDR3 DNA: TGCGCCAGCAGCTTGCTGCAGGGTAGTTCCAATGAGCAGTTCTTC. Translated, it gives CASSLLQGSSNEQFF.

The chain combines TRBV27 with TRBJ2-3; 10 nucleotides match TRBD2. The V and J ends lost 5 bases and 2 bases, in that order; junction bases with no gene match: 7. The CDR3 spans 16 residues. CDR1 is MNHEY, CDR2 SMNVEV, per germline (reference sequence). The CDR3 protein is CASSRPGLAPTDTQYF. DNA of the CDR3: TGTGCCAGCAGTCGCCCGGGACTAGCGCCCACAGATACGCAGTATTTT.

The chain uses TRBV7-9 and TRBJ2-2; D may be TRBD2 (5 bases). V shed 3 bases and J shed 5 bases, with 19 bases lying between them. Per the germline V gene, CDR1 is SEHNR and CDR2 is FQNEAQ (reference sequence). The CDR3 is 17 amino acids. The CDR3 nucleotides are TGTGCCAGCAGCTTCGTTGGGGTTGCGGGTGGAACCGGGGAGCTGTTTTTT. Encoded protein: CASSFVGVAGGTGELFF. The full variable domain, in which reference TRBV7-9 and TRBJ2-2 provide the parts outside the CDR3, is DTGVSQNPRHKITKRGQNVTFRCDPISEHNRLYWYRQTLGQGPEFLTYFQNEAQLEKSRLLSDRFSAERPKGSFSTLEIQRTEQGDSAMYLCASSFVGVAGGTGELFFGEGSRLTVL.

The V gene is TRBV2, the J gene TRBJ1-1; 7 bases agree with TRBD1. J lost 11 bases, V lost 6 bases, and 15 bases had no gene match. This CDR3 spans 14 amino acids. CDR1 is SNHLY and CDR2 is FYNNEI in the germline V gene. This CDR3 is CASSERQGLGLAFF. The DNA of the CDR3 is TGTGCCAGCAGCGAACGACAGGGATTGGGGTTGGCTTTCTTT.

The genes are TRBV9 and TRBJ1-1; 9 nucleotides match TRBD1. The V and J ends lost 9 bases and 4 bases, in that order; junction bases with no gene match: 22. There are 18 residues in the CDR3. The germline gives CDR1 SGDLS, CDR2 YYNGEE. For the CDR3, the DNA is TGTGCCATTTTATCGGGACAGGGTGCAGGCCTTGAACCCACTGAAGCTTTCTTT. Its protein product is CAILSGQGAGLEPTEAFF.

The chain employs TRBV4-2 and TRBJ2-5, with D possibly being TRBD1 (6 bases). The CDR3 runs to 18 residues. Germline lookup yields CDR1 LGHNA and CDR2 YNFKEQ. Trimming removed 2 bases at V and 0 bases at J, with 19 bases between. DNA for the CDR3: TGTGCCAGCAGCCAATTGGCGGACTCCCAGGGGTACCAAGAGACCCAGTACTTC. It is translated as CASSQLADSQGYQETQYF.

The chain carries TRBV15 and TRBJ2-3; 8 bases fit TRBD1. V lost 0 bases and J lost 3; bases outside the gene matches: 2. The CDR3 consists of 15 residues. In germline, CDR1 is LNHNV, CDR2 YYDKDF (reference sequence). The DNA of the CDR3 is TGTGCCACCAGCAGAGATGACAGGGGAACAGATACGCAGTATTTT. Translated, it gives CATSRDDRGTDTQYF.

Only one count was recorded for this clone. The J gene is TRBJ2-7, the V gene TRBV18; D is undetermined. Germline-derived CDR1 and CDR2 are KGHSH and LQKENI. The CDR3 covers 13 residues. V lost 0 bases and J 7 bases, leaving 10 bases between the germline ends. Here the CDR3 reads CASSPPAVREQYF. In DNA, the CDR3 is TGTGCCAGCTCACCACCGGCGGTACGAGAGCAGTACTTC.

V and J are TRBV7-2 and TRBJ1-2, with D unresolved. Looked up from germline, CDR1 is SGHTA and CDR2 is FQGNSA. The CDR3 is 15 residues long. V was trimmed by 1 base and J by 0 bases, leaving 9 bases between them. The DNA for the CDR3 is TGTGCCAGCAGCTTAGTAGTCGGAGCTAACTATGGCTACACCTTC. Amino acids: CASSLVVGANYGYTF.

CDR3 loop: CASKKMGGSNTGELFF. CDR3 bases: TGTGCCAGCAAGAAAATGGGGGGGTCGAACACCGGGGAGCTGTTTTTT. V usage is TRBV2 and J usage is TRBJ2-2, with TRBD2 identical over 7 bases. This CDR3 contains 16 residues. Germline V gives CDR1 SNHLY, CDR2 FYNNEI. The V segment lost 7 bases and the J segment 0 bases; nucleotides outside the gene matches: 8.

The V gene is TRBV29-1, the J gene TRBJ2-3; D unresolved. The V and J ends lost 4 bases and 0 bases respectively, with 8 bases between them. CDR1 and CDR2 from the germline V gene are SQVTM and ANQGSEA. CDR3 size: 13 residues. The DNA for the CDR3 is TGCAGCGTTGTAGCCTCTAGCACAGATACGCAGTATTTT. This encodes CSVVASSTDTQYF.

The gene calls are TRBV15 and TRBJ2-7; no clear D. The V and J ends lost 0 bases and 3 bases respectively, with 6 bases between them. The CDR3 is 13 amino acids. Germline V gene sequence: CDR1 LNHNV, CDR2 YYDKDF (reference sequence). Here the CDR3 DNA reads TGTGCCACCAGCAGAGAACCCGGCTACGAGCAGTACTTC. Translation: CATSREPGYEQYF.

This clone has just a few counts. The genes are TRBV5-1 and TRBJ1-1, with 8 bases lining up with TRBD1. From germline, CDR1 is SGHRS and CDR2 YFSETQ. The CDR3 consists of 14 residues. Unmatched junction bases numbered 5, after V lost 4 bases and J lost 3 bases. In DNA form, the CDR3 reads TGCGCCAGCAGCCAGGACAGGGCGGACACTGAAGCTTTCTTT. Protein: CASSQDRADTEAFF.